This T cell receptor (beta chain) derives from a study of T-cell reconstitution after alpha-beta-depleted transplantation in children. Regarding the study as a whole: Diversity of TCRbeta at day 60 was high in some patients, arising from surviving recipient T cells and thymic progenitors. By about two months after transplant, alpha-beta T cells reportedly arose from several hundred graft clones that had expanded. A year post-transplant, T-cell counts and diversity derived mostly from newly produced T cells.

The CDR3 runs to 16 residues. CDR1 MDHEN and CDR2 SYDVKM come from the germline V gene. V was clipped by 3 bases and J by 15 bases; unmatched bases: 13. Unique molecular identifiers were used in preparing the TCRbeta library. TCRdb re-called the PCR reads with MiXCR, one entry per CDR3 protein. This sample carries 450,000 to 550,000 distinct CDR3 sequences, more than 9.5% of them seen once, and the ten largest clones take 14%. About this clonotype itself: The target antigen is unknown.

The receptor comes from a female patient aged 2 to 10 who had a stem cell transplant for aplastic anemia, so the T cells may come from the graft donor. The J gene is TRBJ2-1, the V gene TRBV28; 14 positions match TRBD2. The sample in question was PBMCs, mostly from graft donor cells, obtained 180 days after TCRalphabeta/CD19-depleted stem cell transplant. The CDR3 reads CASSFTVGLAGVGRFF. The CDR3 DNA reads TGTGCCAGCAGTTTCACCGTGGGACTAGCGGGAGTGGGTCGGTTCTTC.